Listed here are 27 T cell receptor beta chains from one sample, sequenced in a study of CD8 T cells in Susac syndrome. RNA amounts of roughly 0.5 to 1 ug underwent reverse transcription with random hexamers. MiXCR was run by TCRdb on the immunoSEQ multiplex PCR reads, yielding one entry per CDR3 protein. The sample yields approximately 26,000 distinct CDR3 sequences, roughly 92% seen once. Sequenced material: CD8+ T cells from PBMCs. The receptors were gathered from a human donor in good health.

The genes are TRBV5-6 and TRBJ2-4; possible D gene TRBD1, 6 bases. Trimming cost V 3 bases and J 0 bases, with 13 bases left between them. Per germline, CDR1 SGHDT and CDR2 YYEEEE. The CDR3 runs 16 residues. Here the CDR3 DNA reads TGTGCCAGCAGCTCGGCGACAGGACTAGCCAAAAACATTCAGTACTTC. Translated: CASSSATGLAKNIQYF.

The chain couples TRBV27 to TRBJ2-7; 8 bases map to TRBD1. Germline assignment: CDR1 MNHEY and CDR2 SMNVEV (reference sequence). This CDR3 has 14 amino acids. V trimming: 3 bases; J trimming: 2 bases; junction bases outside the gene matches: 3. CDR3 protein: CASSFSQGAYEQYF. The CDR3, as DNA: TGTGCCAGCAGTTTTTCACAGGGGGCCTACGAGCAGTACTTC.

The chain has TRBV7-2 and TRBJ2-7, with a possible D match to TRBD1 (5 bases). Trimming took 6 bases from V and 2 from J, leaving 17 bases between them. The CDR3 length is 15 residues. Germline V gene data show CDR1 as SGHTA and CDR2 as FQGNSA. Here the CDR3 reads CASRSQRGPPYEQYF. The CDR3 DNA is TGTGCCAGCAGATCACAAAGGGGTCCCCCCTACGAGCAGTACTTC.

This clonotype appeared a single time. This chain uses TRBV11-2 with TRBJ1-4; D gene unclear. The CDR3 is made up of 13 amino acids. Germline V lookup: CDR1 SGHAT, CDR2 FQNNGV. Deletions cut 4 bases from V and 6 bases from J, with 9 bases between. CDR3 in DNA: TGTGCCAGCAGCTACACGGGCCATGAAAAACTGTTTTTT. As protein: CASSYTGHEKLFF.

The V and J genes are TRBV2 and TRBJ2-3; TRBD2 matches 7 bases. The trim removed 1 base at V and 1 base at J, leaving 8 bases unmatched. Germline V gene lookup returns CDR1 SNHLY and CDR2 FYNNEI. This CDR3 region has 17 residues. CDR3 nucleotides: TGTGCCAGCAGTGAAGGGACCAGGGCGGGGGGCACAGATACGCAGTATTTT. Amino acids: CASSEGTRAGGTDTQYF.

This clonotype turned up a few times. The chain joins TRBV7-9 to TRBJ2-7, with a tentative D call TRBD2 (5 bases). V dropped 2 bases and J dropped 5 bases, with 13 bases sitting between them. This CDR3 region has 14 residues. Germline CDR1 SEHNR, CDR2 FQNEAQ (reference sequence). CDR3 nucleotides: TGTGCCAGCAGCTTACAAAGAGGGAACGACGAGCAGTACTTC. Protein: CASSLQRGNDEQYF.

This sequence joins TRBV12-3 or TRBV12-4 and TRBJ2-1, with TRBD1 as a possible D gene (6 bases). The CDR3 is 14 amino acids. V was shortened by 5 bases and J by 5 bases, with 13 bases between the two germline ends. For the CDR3, the DNA is TGTGCCAGCAGTCTGGACAGTTTTGACAATGAGCAGTTCTTC. As protein: CASSLDSFDNEQFF.

The rearrangement uses TRBV20-1 and TRBJ2-2, with TRBD1 identical over 9 bases. CDR1 and CDR2 from the germline V gene are DFQATT and SNEGSKA (reference sequence). The V segment lost 6 bases and the J segment 4 bases; nucleotides outside the gene matches: 6. The CDR3 has 14 residues. The CDR3 region is CSAEDRGITGELFF. In nucleotides, the CDR3 is TGCAGTGCAGAGGACAGGGGAATCACCGGGGAGCTGTTTTTT.

The chain uses TRBV12-3 or TRBV12-4 and TRBJ1-1; possible D gene TRBD1, 5 bases. This CDR3 comprises 11 residues. Trimming pared 6 bases from V and 9 bases from J, leaving 11 bases between. Here the CDR3 reads CASRGGLKAFF. As DNA, the CDR3 is TGTGCCAGCAGGGGGGGTCTTAAAGCTTTCTTT.

CDR3 nucleotides: TGTGCCAGCAGCGTAAGTTGGGACAGGGTCAACACCGGGGAGCTGTTTTTT. Translated: CASSVSWDRVNTGELFF. The V call is TRBV9, the J call TRBJ2-2; TRBD1 matches 9 bases. Germline trimming cut 1 base from V and 2 bases from J; bases unmatched to any gene: 6. CDR1 and CDR2 (germline): SGDLS, YYNGEE. The CDR3 has 17 residues.

This clonotype was seen a handful of times. The V gene is TRBV6-2 or TRBV6-3, the J gene TRBJ1-2; the D is unclear. V was shortened by 6 bases and J by 8 bases, with 10 bases between the two germline ends. The germline CDR1 and CDR2 sequences are MNHEY and SVGEGT. This CDR3 is 11 amino acids long. CDR3 sequence (DNA): TGTGCCAGCAGATTAGGACGAGGCTACACCTTC. This codes for CASRLGRGYTF.

In this sample, this clonotype turned up a few times. The chain links TRBV6-1 to TRBJ2-7, with D possibly TRBD1 on 5 matching bases. V was trimmed by 5 bases and J by 3 bases, leaving 11 bases between them. There are 13 residues in the CDR3. Germline V lookup: CDR1 MNHNS, CDR2 SASEGT. CDR3 sequence: CASSSTALYEQYF. The CDR3 bases are TGTGCCAGCAGTTCGACAGCGCTCTACGAGCAGTACTTC.

This chain links TRBV13 with TRBJ1-2; 7 bases agree with TRBD1. The V gene's germline CDR1 is PRHDT and CDR2 FYEKMQ (reference sequence). V shed 0 bases and J 4 bases; nucleotides not matched to a gene: 5. The CDR3 has 15 residues. The CDR3: CASSLGRGLGYGYTF. CDR3 DNA: TGTGCCAGCAGCTTAGGAAGGGGGCTTGGCTATGGCTACACCTTC.

This chain connects TRBV7-9 to TRBJ2-7; the match to TRBD1 covers 7 bases. CDR1 and CDR2 (germline): SEHNR, FQNEAQ (reference sequence). With 5 bases clipped from V and 3 bases from J, the junction kept 4 bases outside the gene matches. The CDR3 has 13 amino acids. The DNA for the CDR3 is TGTGCCAGCAGCCTAGGGGGCCGCTACGAGCAGTACTTC. Translating it yields CASSLGGRYEQYF.

The chain employs TRBV10-2 and TRBJ1-1; TRBD1 matches at 11 bases. Germline CDR1 and CDR2: WSHSY and SAAADI. This CDR3 is 16 amino acids long. J gave up 0 bases and V 9 bases, and 9 bases lay outside the gene matches. The CDR3 is CASSGQGEGMNTEAFF. In DNA, the CDR3 is TGCGCCAGTTCGGGACAGGGGGAAGGGATGAACACTGAAGCTTTCTTT.

The rearrangement joins TRBV20-1 to TRBJ1-1; D is perhaps TRBD1 (5 bases). The CDR3 runs to 13 residues. Germline V CDR1 and CDR2: DFQATT, SNEGSKA (reference sequence). V was pared by 0 bases and J by 3 bases, with 8 bases between. CDR3 sequence reads: CSAREGGHTEAFF. The CDR3 nucleotides are TGCAGTGCTAGAGAGGGGGGACACACTGAAGCTTTCTTT.

V and J are TRBV5-6 and TRBJ2-2; tentative D call: TRBD2 (5 bases). This CDR3 region has 15 residues. Germline CDR1 reads SGHDT; CDR2 reads YYEEEE. Trimming pared 1 base from V and 3 bases from J, leaving 10 bases between. The CDR3 DNA reads as TGTGCCAGCAGCTTGAGGTCCGGGGACACCGGGGAGCTGTTTTTT. Amino acids: CASSLRSGDTGELFF.

The chain uses TRBV3-1 and TRBJ1-5; no clear D. Looked up from germline, CDR1 is LGHDT and CDR2 is YNNKEL (reference sequence). The V end lost 0 bases, the J end lost 9 bases, and 6 bases lay between the germline ends. The CDR3 spans 12 residues. The chain's CDR3 is CASSQEGVPQHF. In nucleotides, the CDR3 is TGTGCCAGCAGCCAAGAAGGTGTGCCCCAGCATTTT.

The gene calls are TRBV20-1 and TRBJ1-3, with 7 bases fitting TRBD1. Per the germline V gene, CDR1 is DFQATT and CDR2 is SNEGSKA (reference sequence). The V and J ends lost 5 bases and 2 bases, in that order; junction bases with no gene match: 6. CDR3 length: 14 amino acids. The CDR3 here is CSARGTAAGNTIYF. CDR3 nucleotides: TGCAGTGCTCGCGGGACAGCCGCTGGAAACACCATATATTTT.

V usage is TRBV6-4 and J usage is TRBJ2-1; D could derive from TRBD1 or TRBD2 (5 bases each). The germline V gene has CDR1 MRHNA and CDR2 SNTAGT. V lost 3 bases, J lost 9 bases, and 12 bases lay in between. This CDR3 contains 13 residues. CDR3 nucleotide sequence: TGTGCCAGCAGTGATGAGGGGTATGGTGAGCAGTTCTTC. It is translated as CASSDEGYGEQFF.

This chain connects TRBV7-8 to TRBJ2-1, with 13 bases identical to TRBD2. CDR1 and CDR2 from the germline V gene are SGHVS and FQNEAQ. With 3 bases clipped from V and 2 bases from J, the junction kept 7 bases outside the gene matches. CDR3 length equals 18 residues. The CDR3 spells CASSFRTSGGPPYNEQFF. DNA of the CDR3: TGTGCCAGCAGCTTTCGGACTAGCGGGGGCCCGCCCTACAATGAGCAGTTCTTC.

The chain joins TRBV12-3 or TRBV12-4 to TRBJ1-1, with D uncertain. The length of the CDR3 is 13 residues. V lost 6 bases and J 4 bases, leaving 12 bases between the germline ends. The CDR3 region is CASSLTPGTEAFF. The CDR3, as DNA: TGTGCCAGCAGCCTGACCCCTGGCACTGAAGCTTTCTTT.

The chain joins TRBV19 to TRBJ2-1; 10 nucleotides align to TRBD1. The germline V gene has CDR1 LNHDA and CDR2 SQIVND (reference sequence). J was trimmed by 4 bases and V by 4 bases; bases with no gene match: 4. The CDR3 length is 15 residues. Here the CDR3 reads CASSRQGASYNEQFF. The DNA of the CDR3 is TGTGCCAGTAGTAGACAGGGGGCCTCGTACAATGAGCAGTTCTTC. The full variable domain, completed using reference TRBV19 and TRBJ2-1, is DGGITQSPKYLFRKEGQNVTLSCEQNLNHDAMYWYRQDPGQGLRLIYYSQIVNDFQKGDIAEGYSVSREKKESFPLTVTSAQKNPTAFYLCASSRQGASYNEQFFGPGTRLTVL.

The chain links TRBV7-2 to TRBJ2-3, with 12 bases matching TRBD2. The CDR3 runs 17 residues. With 2 bases clipped from V and 2 bases from J, the junction kept 5 bases outside the gene matches. The germline V gene has CDR1 SGHTA and CDR2 FQGNSA. The CDR3 DNA reads TGTGCCAGCAGCTTACCGGCTAGCGGGGGGGACACAGATACGCAGTATTTT. It translates to CASSLPASGGDTDTQYF.

In this sample, this clonotype turned up a few times. The rearrangement joins TRBV6-2 or TRBV6-3 to TRBJ2-7; 8 bases match TRBD1. Germline trimming cut 4 bases from V and 2 bases from J; bases unmatched to any gene: 7. This CDR3 has 15 amino acids. The germline gives CDR1 MNHEY, CDR2 SVGEGT. The CDR3 nucleotides are TGTGCCAGCAGTTCGGGGTGGGGACAGGCCTACGAGCAGTACTTC. This translates into CASSSGWGQAYEQYF.

This clonotype was recorded once. The chain joins TRBV12-3 or TRBV12-4 to TRBJ2-5; D gene unclear. The CDR3 is 13 residues long. V lost 3 bases, J lost 2 bases, and 7 bases lay in between. CDR3 loop: CASSFSRQETQYF. In DNA, the CDR3 is TGTGCCAGCAGTTTCTCACGTCAAGAGACCCAGTACTTC.

This chain joins TRBV12-3 or TRBV12-4 and TRBJ1-6; maybe TRBD1 (5 bases). The CDR3 length is 14 residues. Trimming shortened V by 1 base and J by 10 bases, and 11 bases separated the two germline ends. The CDR3 sequence: CASSLVGEESPLHF. Here the CDR3 DNA reads TGTGCCAGCAGTTTAGTGGGGGAGGAATCACCCCTCCACTTT.